The 27 T cell receptor beta chains given below trace back to one sample, sequenced in a study of OX40 agonist ivuxolimab in advanced cancers. Profiling relied on immunoSEQ multiplex PCR, and the TCRdb table lists in-frame clones only, not all of them. The table records around 100,000 clones, approximately 90% of them present only once. Sequencing used CD4+ or CD8+ T cells sorted from blood, obtained in a trial of the OX40 agonist ivuxolimab. These receptor sequences come from an adult with an advanced solid tumor such as melanoma, head and neck, liver or kidney cancer.

The chain uses TRBV12-1 and TRBJ2-2; the D call TRBD2 from the table was never checked on the DNA. TRBV12-1 is noted as a pseudogene. This CDR3 has 15 residues. The CDR3 nucleotides are TGTGCCAGCAGCTCCGGGGCGGGAGTGGGCGGGGAGCTGTTTTTT. The encoded protein is CASSSGAGVGGELFF.

This sequence joins TRBV6-6 and TRBJ2-2; 11 positions match TRBD2. Looked up from germline, CDR1 is MNHNY and CDR2 is SVGAGI (reference sequence). The CDR3 contains 14 residues. V was clipped by 5 bases and J by 4 bases; unmatched bases: 0. CDR3 coding DNA: TGTGCCAGCAGTACTAGCGGGAGCACCGGGGAGCTGTTTTTT. It is translated as CASSTSGSTGELFF.

The chain links TRBV7-9 to TRBJ1-1; TRBD1 agrees at 8 bases. Germline V gene data show CDR1 as SEHNR and CDR2 as FQNEAQ (reference sequence). The CDR3 is 17 amino acids. J was trimmed by 0 bases and V by 5 bases; bases with no gene match: 11. In DNA form, the CDR3 reads TGTGCCAGCAGCCCCGGACAGGGAAGTTATATGAACACTGAAGCTTTCTTT. Translating gives CASSPGQGSYMNTEAFF.

The chain couples TRBV4-1 to TRBJ2-2, with D tentatively TRBD2 (6 bases). CDR1 and CDR2 from the germline V gene are MGHRA and YSYEKL. V gave up 4 bases and J gave up 4 bases, with 16 bases separating them. The CDR3 is made up of 16 amino acids. CDR3 loop: CASSRLNQGGTGELFF. Here the CDR3 DNA reads TGCGCCAGCAGCCGCCTAAATCAGGGAGGCACCGGGGAGCTGTTTTTT.

This chain connects TRBV7-9 to TRBJ2-7; 9 bases fit TRBD1. CDR3 size: 16 residues. The V gene end was trimmed by 5 bases and the J gene end by 5 bases; junction bases not matched to a gene: 13. Per germline, CDR1 SEHNR and CDR2 FQNEAQ (reference sequence). CDR3 sequence: CASSPTVRTGVDEQYF. The CDR3 DNA reads TGTGCCAGCAGCCCCACCGTGAGGACAGGGGTCGACGAGCAGTACTTC.

The V gene is TRBV7-2, the J gene TRBJ2-3, with D uncertain. Germline V gene lookup returns CDR1 SGHTA and CDR2 FQGNSA. Trimming took off 2 bases at V and 2 bases at J, with 8 bases between the two ends. The CDR3 totals 14 residues. This CDR3 reads CASSLRVNTDTQYF. The CDR3 nucleotides are TGTGCCAGCAGCTTAAGGGTCAACACAGATACGCAGTATTTT.

This CDR3 reads CASSKTAASWEQYF. DNA of the CDR3: TGTGCCAGCAGTAAAACGGCGGCGAGCTGGGAGCAGTACTTC. J is TRBJ2-7 and V is TRBV7-2; D uncertain. V lost 6 bases, J lost 7 bases, and 19 bases lay in between. The CDR3 totals 14 residues. Germline lookup yields CDR1 SGHTA and CDR2 FQGNSA.

The genes are TRBV25-1 and TRBJ1-4, with D uncertain. The CDR3 loop spans 12 amino acids. Germline V gene lookup returns CDR1 MGHDK and CDR2 SYGVNS. V was trimmed by 6 bases and J by 0 bases, leaving 2 bases between them. CDR3 sequence (DNA): TGTGCCAGCAGCACAACTAATGAAAAACTGTTTTTT. Amino acids: CASSTTNEKLFF.

V and J are TRBV5-1 and TRBJ2-1; 7 bases align to TRBD2. Germline V gives CDR1 SGHRS, CDR2 YFSETQ. The CDR3 is made up of 17 amino acids. Trimming took 5 bases from V and 6 from J; bases not matched to a gene: 17. The CDR3 region is CASRRDSGSSGGNEQFF. CDR3 DNA sequence: TGCGCCAGCAGGCGGGACTCTGGGAGTTCGGGGGGCAATGAGCAGTTCTTC.

The chain joins TRBV5-6 to TRBJ1-4; 7 positions match TRBD1. The CDR3 loop spans 14 amino acids. Germline trimming cut 2 bases from V and 4 bases from J; bases unmatched to any gene: 2. Germline CDR1 is SGHDT and CDR2 is YYEEEE. This CDR3 reads CASSFGTVNEKLFF. For the CDR3, the DNA is TGTGCCAGCAGCTTCGGGACAGTTAATGAAAAACTGTTTTTT.

This clone was detected only a few times. The rearrangement links TRBV7-9 to TRBJ2-3; D could derive from TRBD1 or TRBD2 (5 bases each). The V and J ends lost 4 bases and 0 bases respectively, with 11 bases between them. This CDR3 spans 15 amino acids. Germline CDR1 reads SEHNR; CDR2 reads FQNEAQ (reference sequence). The DNA of the CDR3 is TGTGCCAGCAGCTCCCAGGGAGTAAGCACAGATACGCAGTATTTT. Translating it yields CASSSQGVSTDTQYF.

This chain uses TRBV20-1 with TRBJ2-5; D is ambiguous. V was cut by 3 bases and J by 5 bases, with 7 bases left in between. Germline values: CDR1 DFQATT, CDR2 SNEGSKA (reference sequence). The CDR3 runs to 11 residues. The DNA for the CDR3 is TGCAGTGCTAGCGTGAGGGAGACCCAGTACTTC. Its translation is CSASVRETQYF.

This rearrangement joins TRBV4-1 to TRBJ2-1; TRBD2 aligns across 9 bases. J gave up 11 bases and V 3 bases, and 8 bases lay outside the gene matches. The CDR3 is made up of 14 amino acids. From germline, CDR1 is MGHRA and CDR2 YSYEKL. CDR3 sequence (DNA): TGCGCCAGCAGCCACATAGCGGGAGCTAATAAGCAGTTCTTC. This codes for CASSHIAGANKQFF.

J is TRBJ2-2 and V is TRBV27; D ambiguous. Germline CDR1 reads MNHEY; CDR2 reads SMNVEV (reference sequence). The V end was cut by 4 bases, the J end by 7 bases, with 16 bases between. This CDR3 is 15 amino acids long. CDR3 sequence: CASSSLRGVGGELFF. CDR3 DNA: TGTGCCAGCAGTTCCCTTCGAGGCGTGGGCGGGGAGCTGTTTTTT.

V and J are TRBV7-9 and TRBJ2-2; D may be TRBD2 (6 bases). The germline V gene has CDR1 SEHNR and CDR2 FQNEAQ (reference sequence). Trimming cost V 6 bases and J 5 bases, with 16 bases left between them. The CDR3 spans 15 residues. DNA of the CDR3: TGTGCCAGCAGGCCCGGAACTGGGAGGACCGGGGAGCTGTTTTTT. This encodes CASRPGTGRTGELFF.

The count of this clone is one. The chain recombines TRBV30 with TRBJ2-3; TRBD2 matches 7 bases. The junction had 8 bases not matched to a gene; V was cut back by 0 bases and J by 5 bases. The CDR3 totals 15 residues. Germline V CDR1 and CDR2: GTSNPN, SVGIG (reference sequence). CDR3 region: CAWSVTSVGLDTQYF. CDR3 DNA sequence: TGTGCCTGGAGTGTAACTAGCGTGGGCCTAGATACGCAGTATTTT.

The chain employs TRBV9 and TRBJ2-1; no firm D call. This CDR3 region has 15 residues. V shed 4 bases and J shed 4 bases, with 15 bases lying between them. CDR1 is SGDLS and CDR2 is YYNGEE in the germline V gene. DNA of the CDR3: TGTGCCAGCAGCCTCCTTGGAGCGTTTTACAATGAGCAGTTCTTC. It codes for CASSLLGAFYNEQFF.

This chain connects TRBV28 to TRBJ2-7; weak D call: TRBD2 (6 bases). CDR3 length: 12 residues. Trimming cost V 6 bases and J 0 bases, with 6 bases left between them. Germline CDR1 is MDHEN and CDR2 is SYDVKM. The CDR3 sequence: CASSGSSYEQYF. CDR3 sequence (DNA): TGTGCCAGCAGCGGGAGCTCCTACGAGCAGTACTTC.

The genes are TRBV2 and TRBJ2-2, with 9 bases fitting TRBD2. The length of the CDR3 is 15 residues. CDR1 SNHLY and CDR2 FYNNEI come from the germline V gene. V dropped 6 bases and J dropped 4; count of bases not matched to a gene: 6. The CDR3 region has the DNA TGTGCCAGCAGCGTGGGACTAGCTGGCACCGGGGAGCTGTTTTTT. Its protein is CASSVGLAGTGELFF. Combining the CDR3 with reference TRBV2 and TRBJ2-2 gives the whole variable domain EPEVTQTPSHQVTQMGQEVILRCVPISNHLYFYWYRQILGQKVEFLVSFYNNEISEKSEIFDDQFSVERPDGSNFTLKIRSTKLEDSAMYFCASSVGLAGTGELFFGEGSRLTVL.

In DNA, the CDR3 is TGTGCCAGCAGCTTGTTCGATGAGCAGTTCTTC. This encodes CASSLFDEQFF. V is TRBV5-8 and J is TRBJ2-1; D is uncertain. The CDR3 loop spans 11 amino acids. Germline V gene lookup returns CDR1 SGHTS and CDR2 YDEGEE. With 1 base removed from V and 8 bases from J, the gap between germline ends came to 4 bases. Drawing the rest from reference TRBV5-8 and TRBJ2-1, the complete variable domain is EAGVTQSPTHLIKTRGQQATLRCSPISGHTSVYWYQQALGLGLQFLLWYDEGEERNRGNFPPRFSGRQFPNYSSELNVNALELEDSALYLCASSLFDEQFFGPGTRLTVL.

The chain carries TRBV5-1 and TRBJ2-2; maybe TRBD1 (6 bases). The CDR3 has 14 amino acids. The V gene's germline CDR1 is SGHRS and CDR2 YFSETQ. The V end was cut by 4 bases, the J end by 8 bases, with 15 bases between. The CDR3 sequence: CASSMQGFPGELFF. The CDR3 bases are TGCGCCAGCAGCATGCAGGGGTTCCCAGGGGAGCTGTTTTTT.

The chain combines TRBV11-1 with TRBJ1-1; possible D gene TRBD1, 5 bases. Germline lookup yields CDR1 SGHAT and CDR2 FQDESV (reference sequence). The ends were cut back, 7 bases at V and 5 bases at J, with 14 bases in the middle. The CDR3 is made up of 13 amino acids. CDR3 amino acids: CASKSLGRTEAFF. The DNA for the CDR3 is TGTGCCAGCAAATCGTTGGGGCGTACTGAAGCTTTCTTT. Complete variable domain (other parts from reference TRBV11-1 and TRBJ1-1): EAEVAQSPRYKITEKSQAVAFWCDPISGHATLYWYRQILGQGPELLVQFQDESVVDDSQLPKDRFSAERLKGVDSTLKIQPAELGDSAMYLCASKSLGRTEAFFGQGTRLTVV.

This clone was counted once. The chain employs TRBV7-2 and TRBJ2-2, with 9 bases aligning to TRBD1. Germline V lookup: CDR1 SGHTA, CDR2 FQGNSA. There are 17 residues in the CDR3. With 5 bases clipped from V and 6 bases from J, the junction kept 13 bases outside the gene matches. CDR3 sequence: CASSKGVTGGFAGELFF. In DNA form, the CDR3 reads TGTGCCAGCAGCAAGGGGGTGACAGGGGGATTCGCCGGGGAGCTGTTTTTT.

The chain combines TRBV11-3 with TRBJ2-7; 9 bases fit TRBD2. CDR1 and CDR2 from the germline V gene are SGHNT and YENEEA. This CDR3 comprises 16 residues. The J segment lost 0 bases and the V segment lost 2 bases, leaving 5 bases of the junction unmatched. CDR3 sequence (DNA): TGTGCCAGCAGCTTACGACTAGCGGCCGACTCCTACGAGCAGTACTTC. Translated: CASSLRLAADSYEQYF. Full variable domain (remainder filled in from reference TRBV11-3 and TRBJ2-7): EAGVVQSPRYKIIEKKQPVAFWCNPISGHNTLYWYLQNLGQGPELLIRYENEEAVDDSQLPKDRFSAERLKGVDSTLKIQPAELGDSAVYLCASSLRLAADSYEQYFGPGTRLTVT.

This chain connects TRBV18 to TRBJ2-1; TRBD2 is a possible D gene (5 bases). The germline V gene encodes CDR1 KGHSH and CDR2 LQKENI. Trimming took off 0 bases at V and 8 bases at J, with 11 bases between the two ends. The CDR3 is made up of 14 amino acids. The chain's CDR3 is CASSPPRGIHEQFF. In nucleotides, the CDR3 is TGTGCCAGCTCACCACCACGGGGTATCCATGAGCAGTTCTTC.

The CDR3 protein is CASSELSYGYTF. The CDR3 DNA sequence: TGTGCCAGCAGTGAATTATCTTATGGCTACACCTTC. The chain is built from TRBV25-1 and TRBJ1-2; D is ambiguous. CDR1 MGHDK and CDR2 SYGVNS come from the germline V gene. The CDR3 has 12 amino acids. V lost 1 base and J 5 bases, leaving 5 bases between the germline ends.

The chain has TRBV7-2 and TRBJ1-5, with TRBD1 as a possible D gene (6 bases). The V end lost 5 bases, the J end lost 3 bases, and 11 bases lay between the germline ends. The CDR3 is 14 amino acids. Germline CDR1 is SGHTA and CDR2 is FQGNSA. The CDR3 DNA is TGTGCCAGCAGCGAGACAGGTTTCAATCAGCCCCAGCATTTT. It translates to CASSETGFNQPQHF.